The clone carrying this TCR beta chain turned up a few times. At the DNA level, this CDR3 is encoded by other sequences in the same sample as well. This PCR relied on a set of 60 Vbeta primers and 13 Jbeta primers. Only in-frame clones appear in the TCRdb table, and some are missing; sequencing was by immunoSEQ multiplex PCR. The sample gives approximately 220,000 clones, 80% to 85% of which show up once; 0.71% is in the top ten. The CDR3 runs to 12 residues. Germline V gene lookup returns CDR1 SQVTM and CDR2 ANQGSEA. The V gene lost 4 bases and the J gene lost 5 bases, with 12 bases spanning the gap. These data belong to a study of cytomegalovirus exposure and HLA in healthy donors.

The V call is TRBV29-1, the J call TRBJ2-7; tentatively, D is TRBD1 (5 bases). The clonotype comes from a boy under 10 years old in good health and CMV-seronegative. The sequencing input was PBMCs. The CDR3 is CSVGQGSHEQYF. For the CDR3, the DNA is TGCAGCGTTGGCCAGGGTAGCCACGAGCAGTACTTC.